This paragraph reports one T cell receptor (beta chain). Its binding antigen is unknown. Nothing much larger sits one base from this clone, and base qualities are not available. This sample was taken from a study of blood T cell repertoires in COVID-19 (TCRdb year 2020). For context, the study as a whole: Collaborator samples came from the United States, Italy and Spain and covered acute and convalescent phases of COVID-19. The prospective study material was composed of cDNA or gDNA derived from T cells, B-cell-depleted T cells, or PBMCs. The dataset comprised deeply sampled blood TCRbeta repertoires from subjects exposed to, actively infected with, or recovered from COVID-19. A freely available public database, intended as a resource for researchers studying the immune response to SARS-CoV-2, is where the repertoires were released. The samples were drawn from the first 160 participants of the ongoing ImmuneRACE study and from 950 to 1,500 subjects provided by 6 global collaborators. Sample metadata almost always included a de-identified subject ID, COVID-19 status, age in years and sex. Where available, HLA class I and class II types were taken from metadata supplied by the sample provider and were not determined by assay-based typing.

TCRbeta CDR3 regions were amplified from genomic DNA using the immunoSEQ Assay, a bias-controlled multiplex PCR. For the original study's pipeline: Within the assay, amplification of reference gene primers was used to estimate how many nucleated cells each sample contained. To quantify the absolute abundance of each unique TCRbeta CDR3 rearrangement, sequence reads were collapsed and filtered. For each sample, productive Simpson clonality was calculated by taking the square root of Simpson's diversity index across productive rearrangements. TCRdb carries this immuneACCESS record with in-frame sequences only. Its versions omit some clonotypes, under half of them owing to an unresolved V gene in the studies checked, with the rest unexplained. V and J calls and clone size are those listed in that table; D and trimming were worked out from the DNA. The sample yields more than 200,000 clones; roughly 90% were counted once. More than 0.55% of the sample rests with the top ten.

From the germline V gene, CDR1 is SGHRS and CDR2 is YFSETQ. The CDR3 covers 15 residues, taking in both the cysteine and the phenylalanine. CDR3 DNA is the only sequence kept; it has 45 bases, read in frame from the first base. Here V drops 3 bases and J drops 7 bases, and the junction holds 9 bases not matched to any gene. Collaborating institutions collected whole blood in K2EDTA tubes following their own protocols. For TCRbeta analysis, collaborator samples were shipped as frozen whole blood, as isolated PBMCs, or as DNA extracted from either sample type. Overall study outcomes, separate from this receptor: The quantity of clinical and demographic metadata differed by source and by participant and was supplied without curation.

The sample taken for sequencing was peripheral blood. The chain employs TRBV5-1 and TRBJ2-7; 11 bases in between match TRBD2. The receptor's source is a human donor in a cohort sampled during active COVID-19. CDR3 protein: CASSSGTSGPAEQYF. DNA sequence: TGCGCCAGCAGCTCCGGGACTAGCGGCCCTGCGGAGCAGTACTTC.